The rows below give T cell receptor beta chains drawn from one sample of a study of T cell repertoires in cytomegalovirus infection. What these receptors recognize is not known. Each CDR3 protein is one row after TCRdb ran MiXCR on the reads. The sample contains 700,000 to 900,000 distinct CDR3 sequences, 25% to 30% of which appear only once. Sequencing used cultured CD8+ T cells from PBMCs, obtained from culture after CMV antigen stimulation. These TCRs come from a human donor in good health (CMV status not recorded). Some clones in this sample may be carry-over from other donors' samples. Each CDR3 is given with its conserved first and last residue. A D gene is named only where the DNA matches it firmly. Expanded clones are given a class, and other clones once, few, many or no size at all.

CDR3aa	CDR3nt	v_gene	j_gene	d_gene	abundance	len
CSVWRNNEQFF	TGCAGCGTTTGGCGGAACAATGAGCAGTTCTTC	TRBV29-1	TRBJ2-1	-	-	11
CASSQDGYSSYNEQFF	TGTGCCAGCAGCCAAGACGGTTACAGCTCCTACAATGAGCAGTTCTTC	TRBV3-1	TRBJ2-1	-	-	16
CAGPGGNGYTF	TGTGCCGGCCCAGGTGGGAATGGCTACACCTTC	TRBV2	TRBJ1-2	-	-	11
CASSSTGESYEQYF	TGTGCCAGCAGTTCGACAGGGGAATCTTACGAGCAGTACTTC	TRBV11-1	TRBJ2-7	TRBD1	few	14
CSVVPGTGELFF	TGCAGCGTTGTTCCGGGCACCGGGGAGCTGTTTTTT	TRBV29-1	TRBJ2-2	-	-	12
CASSDPNYGYTF	TGTGCCAGCAGTGACCCGAACTATGGCTACACCTTC	TRBV12-3/TRBV12-4	TRBJ1-2	-	once	12
CASSLEGPGDSTDTQYF	TGTGCCAGCAGCTTAGAGGGGCCAGGGGACAGCACAGATACGCAGTATTTT	TRBV7-6	TRBJ2-3	-	few	17
CASSQEPSGTSYEQYF	TGCGCCAGCAGCCAAGAACCTAGCGGGACTTCCTACGAGCAGTACTTC	TRBV4-1	TRBJ2-7	TRBD2	-	16
CASSYGPPEAQHF	TGTGCCAGCAGCTATGGACCCCCAGAAGCCCAGCATTTT	TRBV11-2	TRBJ1-5	-	-	13
CASSLDGRRGQWDTEAFF	TGTGCCAGCAGCTTAGACGGGCGAAGGGGGCAGTGGGACACTGAAGCTTTCTTT	TRBV7-2	TRBJ1-1	TRBD1	few	18
CSADREAITLFGQYF	TGCAGTGCAGACAGGGAGGCTATAACCCTCTTTGGGCAGTATTTT	TRBV20-1	TRBJ2-3	-	few	15
CASSLEPPRVDTQYF	TGTGCCAGCAGCTTGGAGCCTCCCCGCGTGGATACGCAGTATTTT	TRBV5-4	TRBJ2-3	-	-	15
CASSIGGHGQDEQFF	TGTGCCAGCAGCATTGGGGGGCATGGGCAAGATGAGCAGTTCTTC	TRBV27	TRBJ2-1	-	-	15
CASSSRGLLNTGELFF	TGTGCCAGCAGCTCCAGGGGCCTTCTTAACACCGGGGAGCTGTTTTTT	TRBV12-3/TRBV12-4	TRBJ2-2	-	-	16
CASSRDGGEAFF	TGTGCCAGCAGCCGGGATGGGGGTGAAGCTTTCTTT	TRBV3-1	TRBJ1-1	-	-	12
CASSLALIGGGYEETQYF	TGTGCCAGCAGTTTAGCGCTAATTGGAGGGGGTTACGAAGAGACCCAGTACTTC	TRBV12-3/TRBV12-4	TRBJ2-5	-	many	18
CATSGTGGDGYTF	TGTGCCACCAGCGGGACAGGGGGGGATGGCTACACCTTC	TRBV15	TRBJ1-2	TRBD1	-	13
CSPRGQTNNEQFF	TGCAGCCCTAGGGGCCAGACAAACAATGAGCAGTTCTTC	TRBV20-1	TRBJ2-1	-	-	13
CASSTDGGRNEETQYF	TGTGCCAGCAGCACAGACGGGGGGCGCAACGAGGAGACCCAGTACTTC	TRBV7-9	TRBJ2-5	-	-	16